Below, 5 T cell receptor beta chains from the same sample are listed, as sequenced in a study of shared clonotypes between healthy human individuals. Measured with immunoSEQ multiplex PCR; TCRdb has only the in-frame clones, and not every one. The sample shows approximately 810,000 clones, 85% to 95% of them seen only once. CD45RO-negative CD8 cells positively selected for CCR7 made up the naive population, which excluded terminally differentiated effector memory CD45RA+ cells. The sample consisted of naive CD8+ T cells sorted from blood. All receptors come from a man younger than 45 in good health.

The CDR3 reads CASSASTGNEQYF. CDR3 nucleotides: TGTGCCAGCAGTGCCTCGACAGGGAACGAGCAGTACTTC. The V gene is TRBV27, the J gene TRBJ2-7; the match to TRBD1 covers 7 bases. V lost 5 bases and J lost 5; bases outside the gene matches: 6. This CDR3 is 13 amino acids long. CDR1 MNHEY and CDR2 SMNVEV come from the germline V gene (reference sequence).

J is TRBJ2-1 and V is TRBV7-9; 13 bases match TRBD2. The CDR3 runs 15 residues. CDR1 is SEHNR and CDR2 is FQNEAQ in the germline V gene (reference sequence). With 5 bases clipped from V and 8 bases from J, the junction kept 6 bases outside the gene matches. Written as DNA, the CDR3 is TGTGCCAGCAGCGGACGGACTAGCGGGAGTCATGAGCAGTTCTTC. It is translated as CASSGRTSGSHEQFF.

The chain carries TRBV29-1 and TRBJ1-4, with 12 bases identical to TRBD1. CDR1 is SQVTM and CDR2 is ANQGSEA in the germline V gene. Trimming at V came to 6 bases and at J to 7 bases, leaving 9 bases not matched to a gene. The CDR3 loop spans 15 amino acids. CDR3 residues: CSVVPGQGAGEKLFF. The DNA for the CDR3 is TGCAGCGTCGTCCCGGGACAGGGGGCTGGTGAAAAACTGTTTTTT.

The count of this clone is one. The CDR3 nucleotides are TGTGCCAGCAGCTCAACGAGACTAGCGGGAATAGCCAAAAACATTCAGTACTTC. Encoded protein: CASSSTRLAGIAKNIQYF. The J gene is TRBJ2-4, the V gene TRBV7-9, with TRBD2 matching over 11 bases. This CDR3 contains 18 residues. V was clipped by 4 bases and J by 0 bases; unmatched bases: 8. Germline-derived CDR1 and CDR2 are SEHNR and FQNEAQ (reference sequence). Full variable domain (remainder filled in from reference TRBV7-9 and TRBJ2-4): DTGVSQNPRHKITKRGQNVTFRCDPISEHNRLYWYRQTLGQGPEFLTYFQNEAQLEKSRLLSDRFSAERPKGSFSTLEIQRTEQGDSAMYLCASSSTRLAGIAKNIQYFGAGTRLSVL.

The chain is built from TRBV28 and TRBJ1-3; 7 bases match TRBD1. Trimming cost V 5 bases and J 4 bases; bases outside gene matches: 5. This CDR3 spans 14 amino acids. Germline V gene lookup returns CDR1 MDHEN and CDR2 SYDVKM. CDR3 in amino acids: CASSATGLGNTIYF. In nucleotides, the CDR3 is TGTGCCAGCAGTGCGACAGGGTTGGGAAACACCATATATTTT.